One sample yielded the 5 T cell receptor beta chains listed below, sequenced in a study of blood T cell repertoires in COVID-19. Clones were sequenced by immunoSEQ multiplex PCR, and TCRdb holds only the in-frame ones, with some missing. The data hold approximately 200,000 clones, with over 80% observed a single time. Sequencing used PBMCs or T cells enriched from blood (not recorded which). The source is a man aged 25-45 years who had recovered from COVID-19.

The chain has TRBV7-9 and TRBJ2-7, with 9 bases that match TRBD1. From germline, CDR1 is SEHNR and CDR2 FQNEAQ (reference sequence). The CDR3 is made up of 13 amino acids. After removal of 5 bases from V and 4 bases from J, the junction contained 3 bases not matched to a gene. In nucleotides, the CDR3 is TGTGCCAGCAGCCCGGACAGGGGTTACGAGCAGTACTTC. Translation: CASSPDRGYEQYF.

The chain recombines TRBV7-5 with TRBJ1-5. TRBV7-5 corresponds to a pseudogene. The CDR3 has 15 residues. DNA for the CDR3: TGTGCCAGAAGCTTATCGGTAGCCCCCAATCAGCCCCAGCATTTT. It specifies CARSLSVAPNQPQHF.

The DNA of the CDR3 is TGTGCTAGTGGTTTGGAAACAGGGGCGGGAGGCACTGAAGCTTTCTTT. Protein product: CASGLETGAGGTEAFF. This chain joins TRBV12-5 and TRBJ1-1; 7 bases agree with TRBD1. Germline trimming cut 1 base from V and 4 bases from J; bases unmatched to any gene: 9. The germline CDR1 and CDR2 sequences are LGHNT and FRNRAP. This CDR3 has 16 amino acids.

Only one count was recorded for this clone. CDR3 residues: CASSEALVAYEQYF. The DNA for the CDR3 is TGTGCCAGCAGTGAAGCGCTAGTCGCCTACGAGCAGTACTTC. The rearrangement links TRBV6-1 to TRBJ2-7; no reliable D call. Germline CDR1 MNHNS, CDR2 SASEGT. This CDR3 contains 14 residues. Trimming removed 0 bases at V and 2 bases at J, with 8 bases between.

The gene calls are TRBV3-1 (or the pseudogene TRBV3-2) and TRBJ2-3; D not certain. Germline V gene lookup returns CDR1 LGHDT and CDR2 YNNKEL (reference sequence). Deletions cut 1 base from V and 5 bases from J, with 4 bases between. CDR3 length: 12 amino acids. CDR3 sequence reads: CASSQARDTQYF. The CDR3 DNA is TGTGCCAGCAGCCAAGCGAGAGATACGCAGTATTTT.